The rows below give T cell receptor beta chains drawn from one sample of a study of cytomegalovirus exposure and HLA in healthy donors. Data came from immunoSEQ multiplex PCR; TCRdb stores just in-frame clones and leaves some out. Counted here are tens of thousands of clones, around 90% occurring once; the ten biggest clones make up 3.5% to 4%. Sample: PBMCs. The receptors originated from a woman aged 18-29 years in good health and CMV-seropositive. The CDR3 runs from the conserved cysteine through the conserved F or W. The D gene is left open where the match is weak. Clone size is stated in some rows and not others, as once, few, many or a class when expanded.

clone_size,d_call,j_call,v_call,cdr3_aa,cdr3_nt
NA,NA,TRBJ1-1,TRBV30,CAGRGDTEAFF,TGTGCCGGACGGGGGGACACTGAAGCTTTCTTT
once,NA,TRBJ1-5,TRBV27,CASSFNPSQPQHF,TGTGCCAGCAGTTTTAATCCTTCTCAGCCCCAGCATTTT
NA,NA,TRBJ2-3,TRBV29-1,CSAQAVPGFTDTQYF,TGCAGCGCCCAAGCAGTGCCCGGGTTTACAGATACGCAGTATTTT
NA,TRBD1,TRBJ2-2,TRBV6-6,CASRRTGQGPGELFF,TGTGCCAGCAGACGAACGGGACAGGGCCCCGGGGAGCTGTTTTTT
NA,NA,TRBJ1-5,TRBV19,CASHRSRHHFNQPQHF,TGTGCCAGCCACCGGTCGAGGCACCATTTCAATCAGCCCCAGCATTTT
NA,TRBD1,TRBJ2-1,TRBV15,CATSNHWQGASYNEQFF,TGTGCCACCTCAAACCATTGGCAGGGGGCCTCCTACAATGAGCAGTTCTTC
NA,TRBD2,TRBJ2-5,TRBV5-6,CASSLVWGGETQYF,TGTGCCAGCAGCTTAGTGTGGGGAGGGGAGACCCAGTACTTC
NA,TRBD1,TRBJ1-2,TRBV6-5,CASRKIDDREETF,TGTGCCAGCAGGAAGATAGACGACAGGGAGGAAACCTTC
NA,TRBD1,TRBJ2-4,TRBV9,CASSPRTGETKNIQYF,TGTGCCAGCAGCCCTCGGACAGGGGAGACCAAAAACATTCAGTACTTC
NA,NA,TRBJ1-5,TRBV18,CASSADRVDSNQPQHF,TGTGCCAGCTCAGCGGACAGAGTTGATAGCAATCAGCCCCAGCATTTT
NA,TRBD1,TRBJ1-1,TRBV9,CASSGGQEGVAEAFF,TGTGCCAGCAGCGGGGGACAGGAGGGTGTCGCTGAAGCTTTCTTT
NA,NA,TRBJ2-5,TRBV28,CASSFGRVQETQYF,TGTGCCAGCAGTTTTGGCAGGGTACAAGAGACCCAGTACTTC
NA,TRBD1,TRBJ1-5,TRBV15,CATSSMTGTINQPQHF,TGTGCCACCAGCAGTATGACAGGGACAATCAATCAGCCCCAGCATTTT
NA,TRBD1,TRBJ2-3,TRBV2,CASSPGGGTDTQYF,TGTGCCAGCAGTCCAGGGGGCGGCACAGATACGCAGTATTTT
NA,NA,TRBJ2-7,TRBV6-1,CASSEYVGQSYEQYF,TGTGCCAGCAGTGAATATGTCGGACAGTCCTACGAGCAGTACTTC
many,TRBD2,TRBJ2-7,TRBV6-8,CASSYTSGRAYEQYF,TGTGCCAGCAGTTACACTAGCGGGAGGGCCTACGAGCAGTACTTC
NA,TRBD2,TRBJ2-1,TRBV29-1,CSVVGREGYNEQFF,TGCAGCGTTGTGGGGCGGGAGGGGTACAATGAGCAGTTCTTC
NA,TRBD1,TRBJ1-1,TRBV2,CASSGGGQGTFGAFF,TGTGCCAGCAGTGGAGGCGGACAGGGAACCTTTGGGGCTTTCTTT
NA,NA,TRBJ2-1,TRBV10-3,CAISDSQPNEQFF,TGTGCCATCTCGGACAGCCAACCTAATGAGCAGTTCTTC
NA,TRBD2,TRBJ2-3,TRBV7-2,CASRASGGHSTDTQYF,TGTGCCAGCAGGGCTAGCGGGGGCCACAGCACAGATACGCAGTATTTT
NA,TRBD2,TRBJ2-3,TRBV11-3,CASSLALAGGNSDTQYF,TGTGCCAGCAGCTTAGCCCTAGCGGGGGGAAACTCAGATACGCAGTATTTT
NA,TRBD2,TRBJ2-3,TRBV5-4,CASSLGGLAGTDTQYF,TGTGCCAGCAGCTTGGGGGGACTAGCGGGAACAGATACGCAGTATTTT
NA,NA,TRBJ2-5,TRBV2,CASTTHQGWEETQYF,TGTGCCAGCACGACACATCAGGGATGGGAAGAGACCCAGTACTTC
once,TRBD2,TRBJ2-3,TRBV28,CASISGSWTDTQYF,TGTGCCAGCATTAGCGGGAGTTGGACAGATACGCAGTATTTT
NA,TRBD2,TRBJ2-7,TRBV28,CASSLAGTIYFQYF,TGTGCCAGCAGTTTGGCGGGGACTATATATTTCCAGTACTTC
NA,TRBD1,TRBJ1-2,TRBV7-9,CASSRTGAPIWGYTF,TGTGCCAGCAGCCGAACAGGGGCGCCTATCTGGGGCTACACCTTC
NA,NA,TRBJ2-3,TRBV4-2,CASSQKSQGKGADTQYF,TGTGCCAGCAGCCAAAAAAGCCAGGGGAAAGGGGCAGATACGCAGTATTTT
once,TRBD2,TRBJ2-3,TRBV29-1,CSAGRLAGPDTQYF,TGCAGCGCCGGTCGACTAGCGGGGCCAGATACGCAGTATTTT
NA,TRBD1,TRBJ2-2,TRBV28,CASRWGTGDTGELFF,TGTGCCAGCAGGTGGGGGACAGGGGACACCGGGGAGCTGTTTTTT
NA,NA,TRBJ2-1,TRBV6-5,CASSYSRNNEQFF,TGTGCCAGCAGTTACTCGAGGAACAATGAGCAGTTCTTC